The 14 T cell receptor beta chains listed next were all sequenced from one sample in a study of blood T cells in healthy people across ages. Then a second PCR, running roughly 7 to 11 cycles, was carried out with a sample-barcoded 5' primer and a J-beta primer mix. TCRdb recomputed calls from the 5' RACE reads with MiXCR, one row per CDR3 protein. The repertoire has under 2,000,000 distinct CDR3 sequences, around 48% of them found once; the top ten carry less than 2.5%. Material: blood. These receptors originate from a woman in her forties in good health.

The V call is TRBV6-1, the J call TRBJ2-1; 7 bases agree with TRBD2. The CDR3 has 13 residues. Germline V gene sequence: CDR1 MNHNS, CDR2 SASEGT. V lost 7 bases and J lost 7; bases outside the gene matches: 7. The CDR3, as DNA: TGTGCCAGCACTCCGCGGGGGATGAATGAGCAGTTCTTC. Its translation: CASTPRGMNEQFF.

The gene calls are TRBV6-6 and TRBJ2-5; 10 bases agree with TRBD2. The CDR3 contains 17 residues. V was pared by 3 bases and J by 1 base, with 8 bases of the junction left unmatched. Germline loops: CDR1 MNHNY, CDR2 SVGAGI (reference sequence). This chain's CDR3 is CASSYAFGLAAQETQYF. The CDR3, as DNA: TGTGCCAGCAGTTATGCCTTTGGACTAGCGGCCCAAGAGACCCAGTACTTC.

This clonotype has more than one count but fewer than ten. The chain combines TRBV24-1 with TRBJ2-1, with 8 bases identical to TRBD2. The CDR3 length is 14 residues. Germline V lookup: CDR1 KGHDR, CDR2 SFDVKD. J gave up 6 bases and V 4 bases, and 4 bases lay outside the gene matches. The CDR3 protein is CATSDPRGGNEQFF. The CDR3 nucleotides are TGTGCCACCAGTGACCCCCGGGGGGGCAATGAGCAGTTCTTC.

J is TRBJ1-6 and V is TRBV27; D unclear. V lost 6 bases and J lost 5, with 11 bases in between. The V gene's germline CDR1 is MNHEY and CDR2 SMNVEV (reference sequence). This CDR3 comprises 14 residues. The CDR3 DNA reads as TGTGCCAGCAGCCAGATTGCGCATAATTCACCCCTCCACTTT. The encoded protein is CASSQIAHNSPLHF.

The V and J genes are TRBV28 and TRBJ2-5; TRBD2 aligns across 11 bases. CDR1 and CDR2 (germline): MDHEN, SYDVKM. The CDR3 has 16 residues. V gave up 0 bases and J gave up 3 bases; unmatched junction bases: 3. Here the CDR3 reads CASSLWLAGGKETQYF. The CDR3 nucleotides are TGTGCCAGCAGTTTATGGTTAGCGGGGGGGAAAGAGACCCAGTACTTC.

The J gene is TRBJ1-2, the V gene TRBV14; weak D call: TRBD1 (6 bases). Trimming took 4 bases from V and 7 from J, leaving 10 bases between them. The CDR3 contains 12 residues. Germline CDR1 and CDR2: SGHDN and FVKESK. The CDR3 DNA reads as TGTGCCAGCAGCCCCGGACAGTTTGGCTACACCTTC. Protein sequence: CASSPGQFGYTF.

The genes are TRBV20-1 and TRBJ1-5; 9 bases are a match to TRBD1. V lost 4 bases and J lost 0; bases outside the gene matches: 10. The CDR3 contains 17 residues. CDR1 is DFQATT, CDR2 SNEGSKA, per germline (reference sequence). The CDR3 sequence is CSAILSGTGNSNQPQHF. CDR3 bases: TGCAGTGCTATCCTTTCCGGGACAGGGAATAGCAATCAGCCCCAGCATTTT.

In this sample, this clonotype turned up a few times. The rearrangement joins TRBV5-4 to TRBJ1-2; 8 bases are shared with TRBD1. CDR1 and CDR2 from the germline V gene are SGHNT and YYREEE (reference sequence). CDR3 length equals 14 residues. J was trimmed by 6 bases and V by 3 bases; bases with no gene match: 7. This CDR3 reads CASSSFGTGDGYTF. DNA of the CDR3: TGTGCCAGCAGCTCCTTCGGGACAGGAGATGGCTACACCTTC.

CDR3 sequence: CASSSKPGQGYTF. In nucleotides, the CDR3 is TGTGCCAGCAGCTCAAAACCGGGGCAAGGCTACACCTTC. The chain links TRBV28 to TRBJ1-2; a possible D gene is TRBD1 (5 bases). V lost 6 bases and J 8 bases, leaving 16 bases between the germline ends. Germline-derived CDR1 and CDR2 are MDHEN and SYDVKM. The CDR3 is 13 amino acids.

The rearrangement links TRBV29-1 to TRBJ2-5; 13 nucleotides line up with TRBD2. Germline lookup yields CDR1 SQVTM and CDR2 ANQGSEA. The CDR3 has 13 amino acids. V lost 4 bases and J lost 4; bases outside the gene matches: 0. CDR3 sequence: CSVGTSGGETQYF. The CDR3 region has the DNA TGCAGCGTTGGGACTAGCGGGGGAGAGACCCAGTACTTC.

The genes are TRBV4-2 and TRBJ2-7; TRBD2 matches at 15 bases. The ends lost 5 bases at V and 7 bases at J; junction bases unmatched: 12. The CDR3 spans 17 residues. Germline CDR1 is LGHNA and CDR2 is YNFKEQ. The CDR3 DNA follows: TGTGCCAGCAGCTATTATGGACTAGCGGGGGGGCCCAATGAGCAGTACTTC. It translates to CASSYYGLAGGPNEQYF.

This sequence joins TRBV7-2 and TRBJ2-1, with D tentatively TRBD2 (5 bases). This CDR3 is 13 amino acids long. Germline V gene sequence: CDR1 SGHTA, CDR2 FQGNSA. The ends were cut back, 2 bases at V and 9 bases at J, with 11 bases in the middle. CDR3 nucleotides: TGTGCCAGCAGCTTACGGGGAAACGGTGAGCAGTTCTTC. It is translated as CASSLRGNGEQFF.

This clonotype turned up a few times. J is TRBJ2-3 and V is TRBV3-1, with D perhaps TRBD2 (5 bases). The CDR3 is 15 residues long. Germline V gene data show CDR1 as LGHDT and CDR2 as YNNKEL (reference sequence). V lost 4 bases, J lost 2 bases, and 13 bases lay in between. CDR3 nucleotides: TGTGCCAGCAGCCGAGGAGGCCAAGACACAGATACGCAGTATTTT. Its protein product is CASSRGGQDTDTQYF.

This sequence joins TRBV5-1 and TRBJ2-7, with a weak D call TRBD1 (5 bases). V lost 5 bases, J lost 6 bases, and 15 bases lay in between. CDR1 and CDR2 (germline): SGHRS, YFSETQ. The CDR3 is 13 amino acids. CDR3 coding DNA: TGCGCCAGCAGTGTTGACAGTTCATCCGAGCAGTACTTC. Translation: CASSVDSSSEQYF.